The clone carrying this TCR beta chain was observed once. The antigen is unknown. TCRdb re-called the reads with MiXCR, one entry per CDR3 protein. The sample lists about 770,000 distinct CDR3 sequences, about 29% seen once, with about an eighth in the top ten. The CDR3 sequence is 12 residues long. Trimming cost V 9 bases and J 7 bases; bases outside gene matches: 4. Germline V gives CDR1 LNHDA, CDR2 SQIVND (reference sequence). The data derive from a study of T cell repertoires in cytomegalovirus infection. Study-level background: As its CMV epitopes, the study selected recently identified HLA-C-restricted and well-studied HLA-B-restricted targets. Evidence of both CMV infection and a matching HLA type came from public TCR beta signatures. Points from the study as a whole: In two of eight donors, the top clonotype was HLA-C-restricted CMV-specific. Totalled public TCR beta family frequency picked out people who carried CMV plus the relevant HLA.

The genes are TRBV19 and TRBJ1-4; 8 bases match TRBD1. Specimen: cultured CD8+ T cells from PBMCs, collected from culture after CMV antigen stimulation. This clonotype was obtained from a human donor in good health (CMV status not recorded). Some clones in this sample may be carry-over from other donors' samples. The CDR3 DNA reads TGTGCCAGCCAGGGGGCGCGTGAAAAACTGTTTTTT. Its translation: CASQGAREKLFF.